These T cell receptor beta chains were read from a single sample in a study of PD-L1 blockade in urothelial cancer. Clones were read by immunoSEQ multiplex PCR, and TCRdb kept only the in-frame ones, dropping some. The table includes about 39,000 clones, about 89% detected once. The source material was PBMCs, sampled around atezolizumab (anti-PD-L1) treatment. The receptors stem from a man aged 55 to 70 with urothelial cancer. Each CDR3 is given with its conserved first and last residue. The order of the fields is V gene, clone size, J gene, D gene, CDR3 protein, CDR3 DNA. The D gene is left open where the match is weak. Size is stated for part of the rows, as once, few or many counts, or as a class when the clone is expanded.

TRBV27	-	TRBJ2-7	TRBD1	CASSSTGSSYEQYF	TGTGCCAGCAGTTCGACAGGGAGCTCCTACGAGCAGTACTTC
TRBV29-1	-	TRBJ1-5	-	CSVGGGLNQPQHF	TGCAGCGTGGGTGGTGGGCTGAATCAGCCCCAGCATTTT
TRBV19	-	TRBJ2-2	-	CASIGTQKITGELFF	TGTGCCAGTATCGGGACTCAAAAAATCACCGGGGAGCTGTTTTTT
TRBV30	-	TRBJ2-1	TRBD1	CAWRGTVGNEQFF	TGTGCCTGGAGAGGGACAGTGGGCAATGAGCAGTTCTTC
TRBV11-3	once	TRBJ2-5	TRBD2	CASSFGGEETQYF	TGTGCCAGCAGCTTCGGGGGGGAAGAGACCCAGTACTTC
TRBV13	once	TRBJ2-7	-	CASSLKAGAAYEQYF	TGTGCCAGCAGCTTAAAGGCGGGCGCCGCATACGAGCAGTACTTC
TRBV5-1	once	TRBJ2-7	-	CASSRGQSSYEQYF	TGCGCCAGCAGCCGCGGACAAAGCTCCTACGAGCAGTACTTC
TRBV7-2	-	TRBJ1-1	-	CASSYEGTQAFF	TGTGCCAGCAGCTACGAGGGTACGCAAGCTTTCTTT
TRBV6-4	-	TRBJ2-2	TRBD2	CASSREDGGGELFF	TGTGCCAGCAGCCGGGAGGACGGAGGGGGGGAGCTGTTTTTT
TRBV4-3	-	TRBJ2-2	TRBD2	CASSLSTGLATGELFF	TGCGCCAGCAGCCTCTCTACGGGACTAGCCACCGGGGAGCTGTTTTTT
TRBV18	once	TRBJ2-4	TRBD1	CASSPTGGENIQYF	TGTGCCAGCTCACCTACAGGGGGCGAAAACATTCAGTACTTC
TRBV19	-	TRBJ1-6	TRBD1	CAIRQGINSPLHF	TGTGCCATCAGACAGGGTATCAATTCACCCCTCCACTTT
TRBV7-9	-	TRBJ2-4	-	CASSLEHENIQYF	TGTGCCAGCAGCTTAGAACATGAAAACATTCAGTACTTC
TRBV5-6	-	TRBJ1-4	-	CASSLEGETPEKLFF	TGTGCCAGCAGCTTGGAGGGAGAGACACCCGAAAAACTGTTTTTT
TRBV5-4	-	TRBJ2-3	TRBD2	CASSQGTSGVTDTQYF	TGTGCCAGCAGCCAGGGGACTAGCGGGGTCACAGATACGCAGTATTTT
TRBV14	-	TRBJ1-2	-	CASSRLGGLDGYTF	TGTGCCAGCAGCAGACTGGGAGGTTTGGACGGCTACACCTTC
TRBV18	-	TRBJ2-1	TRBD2	CASSDGGATNEQFF	TGTGCCAGCTCAGACGGGGGGGCCACCAATGAGCAGTTCTTC
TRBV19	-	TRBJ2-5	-	CASSTSSLSGSRRETQYF	TGTGCCAGTAGTACTTCCTCCCTCTCAGGGTCAAGGAGAGAGACCCAGTACTTC
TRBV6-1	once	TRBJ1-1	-	CASSATVGTEAFF	TGTGCCAGCAGTGCCACGGTCGGCACTGAAGCTTTCTTT
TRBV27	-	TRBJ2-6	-	CASSLGARSGANVLTF	TGTGCCAGCAGTTTAGGGGCGCGATCTGGGGCCAACGTCCTGACTTTC
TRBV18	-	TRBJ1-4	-	CASSRQDEKLFF	TGTGCCAGCTCACGGCAAGATGAAAAACTGTTTTTT
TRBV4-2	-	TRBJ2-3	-	CASSRSGADTDTQYF	TGTGCCAGCAGCCGTAGCGGAGCCGACACAGATACGCAGTATTTT
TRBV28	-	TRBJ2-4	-	CASSPGLTKNIQYF	TGTGCCAGCAGTCCTGGACTAACCAAAAACATTCAGTACTTC
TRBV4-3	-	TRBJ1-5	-	CASSQDRGNQPQHF	TGCGCCAGCAGCCAAGATCGGGGGAATCAGCCCCAGCATTTT
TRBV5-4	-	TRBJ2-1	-	CASSSPQGFYNEQFF	TGTGCCAGCTCATCGCCTCAGGGCTTCTACAATGAGCAGTTCTTC
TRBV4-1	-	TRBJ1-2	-	CASSRSGVGLRGYTF	TGCGCCAGCAGCCGGTCAGGGGTAGGGTTGCGAGGCTACACCTTC
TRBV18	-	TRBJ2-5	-	CASSTSEETQYF	TGTGCCAGCTCAACATCAGAAGAGACCCAGTACTTC